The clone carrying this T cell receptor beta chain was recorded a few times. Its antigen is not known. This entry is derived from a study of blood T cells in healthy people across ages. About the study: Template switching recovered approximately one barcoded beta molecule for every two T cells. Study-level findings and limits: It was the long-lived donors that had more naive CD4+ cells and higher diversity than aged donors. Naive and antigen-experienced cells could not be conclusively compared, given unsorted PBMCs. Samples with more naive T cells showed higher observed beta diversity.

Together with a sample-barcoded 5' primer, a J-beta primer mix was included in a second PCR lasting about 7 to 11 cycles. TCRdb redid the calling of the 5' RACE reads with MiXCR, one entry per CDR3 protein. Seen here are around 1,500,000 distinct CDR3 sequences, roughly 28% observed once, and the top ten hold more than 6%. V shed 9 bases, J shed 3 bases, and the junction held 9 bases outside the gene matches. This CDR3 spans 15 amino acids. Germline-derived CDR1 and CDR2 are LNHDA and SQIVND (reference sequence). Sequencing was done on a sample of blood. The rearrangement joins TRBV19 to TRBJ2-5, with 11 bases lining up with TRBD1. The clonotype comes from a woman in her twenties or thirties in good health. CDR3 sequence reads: CASRDRGVMEETQYF. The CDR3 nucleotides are TGTGCCAGCCGGGACAGGGGGGTTATGGAAGAGACCCAGTACTTC.